The 29 T cell receptor beta chains below come from one sample, sequenced in a study of T cells in Graves' hyperthyroidism and ophthalmopathy. Using RNA transcripts as the source, TCR beta CDR3 regions were amplified. RT-PCR in the first round (using the HTBI primer set) targeted the TCR CDR3. TCRdb redid the calling of the multiplex PCR reads with MiXCR, one entry per CDR3 protein. The repertoire holds approximately 95,000 distinct CDR3 sequences, around 42% seen once, with about a tenth in the top ten. The sequenced sample was peripheral blood or thyroid tissue (not recorded which). All receptors derive from a woman aged 25-40 years with Graves' hyperthyroidism.

Remarks on this clonotype: This CDR3 fails to terminate in the conserved phenylalanine or tryptophan, so it likely reflects a read error. The V call is TRBV7-3, the J call TRBJ2-2; D is ambiguous. The germline V and J ends were trimmed by 5 bases and 5 bases, with 6 bases remaining between them. The V gene's germline CDR1 is SGHTA and CDR2 FQGTGA. This CDR3 region has 12 residues. The CDR3 here is CASSRGTGELFS. In DNA form, the CDR3 reads TGTGCCAGCAGCAGAGGTACCGGGGAGCTGTTTTCT.

This clonotype was counted ten times or more. The rearrangement links TRBV6-6 to TRBJ2-2; 8 nucleotides match TRBD1. This CDR3 comprises 15 residues. Germline V gene sequence: CDR1 MNHNY, CDR2 SVGAGI (reference sequence). V trimming: 7 bases; J trimming: 4 bases; junction bases outside the gene matches: 8. CDR3 DNA: TGTGCCAGCATGAACAGGGGGGTAGCCACCGGGGAGCTGTTTTTT. Encoded protein: CASMNRGVATGELFF.

The sample holds many counts of this clonotype. This chain connects TRBV4-1 to TRBJ1-5; 7 bases are a match to TRBD1. The CDR3 runs to 16 residues. CDR1 is MGHRA, CDR2 YSYEKL, per germline. The V gene end was trimmed by 3 bases and the J gene end by 0 bases; junction bases not matched to a gene: 5. CDR3 loop: CASSHLGTVSNQPQHF. CDR3 nucleotides: TGCGCCAGCAGCCACCTCGGGACAGTTAGCAATCAGCCCCAGCATTTT.

This clonotype was seen ten or more times. This sequence joins TRBV28 and TRBJ2-5, with D possibly called TRBD1 or TRBD2 (5 bases each). Trimming shortened V by 5 bases and J by 3 bases, and 13 bases separated the two germline ends. The germline gives CDR1 MDHEN, CDR2 SYDVKM. The CDR3 spans 14 residues. The CDR3 loop reads CASSADGTKETQYF. Written as DNA, the CDR3 is TGTGCCAGCAGTGCCGACGGGACCAAAGAGACCCAGTACTTC. The complete variable domain, with remaining parts taken from reference TRBV28 and TRBJ2-5, reads DVKVTQSSRYLVKRTGEKVFLECVQDMDHENMFWYRQDPGLGLRLIYFSYDVKMKEKGDIPEGYSVSREKKERFSLILESASTNQTSMYLCASSADGTKETQYFGPGTRLLVL.

This clonotype counts as medium-sized. The chain employs TRBV10-3 and TRBJ2-5; D might be TRBD1 or TRBD2, each matching 5 bases. Germline values: CDR1 ENHRY, CDR2 SYGVKD. The CDR3 length is 14 residues. The V gene lost 2 bases and the J gene lost 5 bases, with 12 bases spanning the gap. The CDR3 is CAISEEGMMETQYF. The DNA for the CDR3 is TGTGCCATCAGTGAGGAGGGGATGATGGAGACCCAGTACTTC.

This chain joins TRBV5-1 and TRBJ2-3, with D tentatively TRBD2 (6 bases). The V gene lost 4 bases and the J gene lost 2 bases, with 14 bases spanning the gap. The CDR3 runs 15 residues. Per germline, CDR1 SGHRS and CDR2 YFSETQ. CDR3 amino acids: CASSTGPLATDTQYF. The CDR3 region has the DNA TGCGCCAGCAGCACTGGGCCACTAGCCACAGATACGCAGTATTTT.

At least ten counts were recorded for this clonotype. The CDR3 region has the DNA TGTGCCAGCAGCGGGGTCGCCTACGAGCAGTACTTC. The encoded protein is CASSGVAYEQYF. This chain uses TRBV27 with TRBJ2-7; the D gene is possibly TRBD2 (5 bases). Germline CDR1 reads MNHEY; CDR2 reads SMNVEV (reference sequence). The CDR3 length is 12 residues. Between the trimmed V and J ends, which lost 6 bases and 2 bases, there was a span of 8 bases.

Of note for this clonotype: One junction end disagrees with the germline gene, perhaps due to a read error. This chain links TRBV12-3 or TRBV12-4 with TRBJ1-4; no clear D gene. The CDR3 covers 15 residues. CDR3 DNA: TGTGCCAGCAGTTCAGTTTTTGGCAAGGATGAGAAACTGTTTTTT. It encodes CASSSVFGKDEKLFF.

This clonotype was seen ten or more times. The chain combines TRBV7-3 with TRBJ2-5; 7 bases are a match to TRBD1. There are 14 residues in the CDR3. J lost 3 bases, V lost 4 bases, and 5 bases had no gene match. Germline assignment: CDR1 SGHTA and CDR2 FQGTGA. The CDR3 spells CASSSSGTEETQYF. The CDR3 nucleotides read TGTGCCAGCAGCTCATCAGGGACAGAAGAGACCCAGTACTTC.

With respect to this clonotype: One junction end does not reproduce the germline sequence, and a read error may be involved. The chain carries TRBV20-1 and TRBJ1-1, with D perhaps TRBD1 (6 bases). Germline values: CDR1 DFQATT, CDR2 SNEGSKA (reference sequence). The CDR3 consists of 11 residues. CDR3 loop: CSAGTSPEALF. The CDR3 bases are TGCAGTGCCGGGACAAGCCCTGAAGCTCTCTTT.

In regard to this clonotype: The junction differs from germline at one of its ends, possibly a read error. The gene calls are TRBV10-3 and TRBJ2-7; D is unclear. Per germline, CDR1 ENHRY and CDR2 SYGVKD. This CDR3 comprises 13 residues. CDR3 DNA sequence: TGTGCCATCAGTTACTCTCCCTCCCACGAGCAGTACTTC. Protein sequence: CAISYSPSHEQYF.

This clonotype was counted many times. The chain uses TRBV6-5 and TRBJ2-2; D may be TRBD1 (6 bases). Germline CDR1 is MNHEY and CDR2 is SVGAGI. The CDR3 is 15 amino acids. V lost 10 bases to trimming and J lost 0 bases, with 15 bases between them. The CDR3 coding sequence is TGTGCCACCAGCAGGGGAGACTCGAACACCGGGGAGCTGTTTTTT. This sequence encodes CATSRGDSNTGELFF.

This clonotype was observed at least ten times. The gene calls are TRBV5-1 and TRBJ2-2, with D possibly being TRBD1 or TRBD2 (6 bases each). The CDR3 loop spans 13 amino acids. The germline CDR1 and CDR2 sequences are SGHRS and YFSETQ. The V end lost 8 bases, the J end lost 5 bases, and 13 bases lay between the germline ends. Here the CDR3 reads CASRGQATGELFF. Here the CDR3 DNA reads TGCGCCAGTCGGGGGCAGGCTACCGGGGAGCTGTTTTTT.

The sample holds many counts of this clonotype. The rearrangement joins TRBV2 to TRBJ1-2; D remains unclear. Trimming pared 6 bases from V and 2 bases from J, leaving 13 bases between. CDR1 SNHLY and CDR2 FYNNEI come from the germline V gene. The CDR3 is made up of 14 amino acids. Here the CDR3 reads CASSVGLSNYGYTF. The CDR3 bases are TGTGCCAGCAGCGTTGGACTCTCGAACTATGGCTACACCTTC.

This clonotype was counted ten times or more. A much bigger clone sits one base away, suggesting this may be a read error. The genes are TRBV11-2 and TRBJ1-1; D may be TRBD1 (5 bases). The germline V gene has CDR1 SGHAT and CDR2 FQNNGV. The CDR3 is 13 amino acids. CDR3 residues: CASSLDRATEALF. The CDR3 nucleotides read TGTGCCAGCAGCTTAGACAGGGCCACTGAAGCTCTCTTT. The variable domain in full, with the rest retrieved from reference TRBV11-2 and TRBJ1-1, is EAGVAQSPRYKIIEKRQSVAFWCNPISGHATLYWYQQILGQGPKLLIQFQNNGVVDDSQLPKDRFSAERLKGVDSTLKIQPAKLEDSAVYLCASSLDRATEALFGQGTRLTVV.

The chain is built from TRBV5-5 and TRBJ1-1; D is possibly TRBD1 (6 bases). The CDR3 is 14 residues long. V was trimmed by 2 bases and J by 7 bases, leaving 15 bases between them. Germline CDR1 and CDR2: SGHKS and YYEKEE (reference sequence). The CDR3 DNA reads as TGTGCCAGCAGCTTTTTAAACAGGGCTCATGAAGCTTTCTTT. Its protein is CASSFLNRAHEAFF. Variable domain in full (rest from reference TRBV5-5 and TRBJ1-1): DAGVTQSPTHLIKTRGQQVTLRCSPISGHKSVSWYQQVLGQGPQFIFQYYEKEERGRGNFPDRFSARQFPNYSSELNVNALLLGDSALYLCASSFLNRAHEAFFGQGTRLTVV.

This clonotype was detected ten times or more. The rearrangement uses TRBV4-1 and TRBJ2-7, with TRBD2 matching 7 bases. V was pared by 6 bases and J by 5 bases, with 7 bases of the junction left unmatched. This CDR3 is 13 amino acids long. Germline assignment: CDR1 MGHRA and CDR2 YSYEKL. The CDR3 DNA sequence: TGCGCCAGCAGGCAACTCGGGGGGAACGAGCAGTACTTC. Protein product: CASRQLGGNEQYF.

This clonotype was counted many times. The rearrangement uses TRBV6-5 and TRBJ1-6, with unresolved D. The V gene's germline CDR1 is MNHEY and CDR2 SVGAGI. V was pared by 0 bases and J by 7 bases, with 4 bases between. The CDR3 consists of 13 residues. CDR3 nucleotide sequence: TGTGCCAGCAGTTACTCTAAGAATTCACCCCTCCACTTT. Amino acid sequence: CASSYSKNSPLHF.

The chain links TRBV25-1 to TRBJ1-4, with TRBD1 matching 8 bases. Looked up from germline, CDR1 is MGHDK and CDR2 is SYGVNS. The length of the CDR3 is 14 residues. Trimming took 1 base from V and 8 from J; bases not matched to a gene: 3. The CDR3: CASSEWRQGEKLFF. The CDR3 DNA sequence: TGTGCCAGCAGTGAATGGAGACAGGGGGAAAAACTGTTTTTT.

Regarding this clonotype: Sequence at one end of the junction differs from germline and may be a read error. CDR3 in DNA: TGCGCCAGCAGTGAAGGCAGGGGCACTAAAGCTTTCTTT. Translated: CASSEGRGTKAFF. This chain uses TRBV6-1 with TRBJ1-1, with D maybe TRBD1 (6 bases). The CDR3 runs 13 residues. Germline values: CDR1 MNHNS, CDR2 SASEGT.

A note on this clonotype: With a much larger clone just one base away, this may be a read error. The conserved closing phenylalanine or tryptophan is absent in this CDR3, likely reflecting a read error. V usage is TRBV5-5 and J usage is TRBJ2-3, with D perhaps matching TRBD1 or TRBD2 (5 bases each). The CDR3 contains 15 residues. Germline assignment: CDR1 SGHKS and CDR2 YYEKEE (reference sequence). The V and J ends lost 3 bases and 6 bases respectively, with 17 bases between them. For the CDR3, the DNA is TGTGCCAGCAGCTACCGGGACGCGGATTTGGATACGCAGTATTAT. It encodes CASSYRDADLDTQYY.

The table lists this clonotype with many counts. The chain uses TRBV4-1 and TRBJ1-1; D might be TRBD1 (5 bases). Trimming removed 2 bases from V and 6 bases from J, with 7 bases in between. This CDR3 spans 12 amino acids. CDR1 is MGHRA and CDR2 is YSYEKL in the germline V gene. CDR3 amino acids: CASSQRGAEAFF. In nucleotides, the CDR3 is TGCGCCAGCAGCCAACGGGGCGCTGAAGCTTTCTTT.

In the case of this clonotype: This sequence may be a read error, since a much larger clone differs from it by one base. The chain couples TRBV10-3 to TRBJ2-7; 13 bases are shared with TRBD2. V was pared by 3 bases and J by 4 bases, with 3 bases of the junction left unmatched. Per germline, CDR1 ENHRY and CDR2 SYGVKD. CDR3 length equals 15 residues. The CDR3 protein is CAISEELAGGYEQYF. The CDR3 DNA sequence: TGTGCCATCAGTGAAGAACTAGCGGGAGGGTACGAGCAGTACTTC.

This clonotype was detected ten times or more. This chain uses TRBV6-2 or TRBV6-3 with TRBJ2-7; a weak D match, TRBD1 (6 bases). Germline V gene lookup returns CDR1 MNHEY and CDR2 SVGEGT. This CDR3 has 14 amino acids. Trimming shortened V by 6 bases and J by 3 bases, and 15 bases separated the two germline ends. The CDR3 loop reads CASSLRTGIYEQYF. CDR3 DNA sequence: TGTGCCAGCAGCCTTCGTACAGGGATCTACGAGCAGTACTTC.

This clonotype showed up many times. The chain couples TRBV6-5 to TRBJ1-2; no definite D call. Trimming removed 10 bases at V and 7 bases at J, with 10 bases between. CDR3 size: 10 residues. Germline V gene data show CDR1 as MNHEY and CDR2 as SVGAGI. The DNA for the CDR3 is TGTGCCACCCCCTTTAGTGGCTACACCTTC. Translating gives CATPFSGYTF.

This clonotype was detected ten times or more. This sequence joins TRBV5-6 and TRBJ2-5, with D possibly matching TRBD2 (6 bases). This CDR3 is 14 amino acids long. V was pared by 1 base and J by 4 bases, with 11 bases between. Germline V CDR1 and CDR2: SGHDT, YYEEEE. For the CDR3, the DNA is TGTGCCAGCAGCTTGCGGGGGACGCGAGAGACCCAGTACTTC. Its translation: CASSLRGTRETQYF.

Details on this clonotype: One base away lies a much larger clone, so this may be a sequencing read error. Since the CDR3 does not end with the conserved phenylalanine or tryptophan, this likely comes from a read error. The chain joins TRBV2 to TRBJ1-4, with TRBD1 identical over 8 bases. This CDR3 comprises 15 residues. The germline V gene has CDR1 SNHLY and CDR2 FYNNEI. V was clipped by 6 bases and J by 5 bases; unmatched bases: 8. The DNA of the CDR3 is TGTGCCAGCAGCGTCCGGGACAGGATAAATGAAAAACTGTTTCTT. Amino acid sequence: CASSVRDRINEKLFL.

This clonotype was picked up many times. The V gene is TRBV6-5, the J gene TRBJ1-1; 11 nucleotides line up with TRBD1. The J segment lost 10 bases and the V segment lost 4 bases, leaving 14 bases of the junction unmatched. Per the germline V gene, CDR1 is MNHEY and CDR2 is SVGAGI. The CDR3 extends over 16 amino acids. CDR3 sequence: CASSWGAGQGALGAFF. The DNA for the CDR3 is TGTGCCAGCAGTTGGGGTGCCGGACAGGGGGCGCTTGGAGCTTTCTTT.

This clonotype appeared many times. The chain joins TRBV4-2 to TRBJ2-7; D assignment may be TRBD1 or TRBD2 (5 bases each). From germline, CDR1 is LGHNA and CDR2 YNFKEQ. The V end lost 2 bases, the J end lost 2 bases, and 13 bases lay between the germline ends. The CDR3 is 15 residues long. The CDR3 loop is CASSQKGTDTYEQYF. The CDR3 nucleotides are TGTGCCAGCAGCCAAAAAGGGACCGATACCTACGAGCAGTACTTC.